A single sample gave rise to the 14 T cell receptor beta chains below, sequenced in a study of graft-versus-host responses after intestinal transplantation. The protocol was immunoSEQ multiplex PCR, while the TCRdb copy is restricted to in-frame clones and leaves out a portion. This table holds 43,000 or so clones, roughly 94% found once. Specimen: PBMCs, collected approximately 350 days after intestinal transplant. All receptors come from a human patient who received an intestinal transplant, so some T cells may come from the graft donor.

V is TRBV18 and J is TRBJ1-2; a possible D gene is TRBD1 (5 bases). CDR3 size: 13 residues. The V and J ends lost 2 bases and 1 base respectively, with 5 bases between them. The germline V gene has CDR1 KGHSH and CDR2 LQKENI. CDR3 DNA: TGTGCCAGCTCACCAGGGGGTAACTATGGCTACACCTTC. This gives the protein CASSPGGNYGYTF. Full variable domain (missing parts from reference TRBV18 and TRBJ1-2): NAGVMQNPRHLVRRRGQEARLRCSPMKGHSHVYWYRQLPEEGLKFMVYLQKENIIDESGMPKERFSAEFPKEGPSILRIQQVVRGDSAAYFCASSPGGNYGYTFGSGTRLTVV.

V is TRBV4-2 and J is TRBJ2-1, with D perhaps TRBD2 (5 bases). The CDR3 runs to 16 residues. Trimming pared 0 bases from V and 5 bases from J, leaving 14 bases between. CDR1 is LGHNA, CDR2 YNFKEQ, per germline. The CDR3 reads CASSQDFWGVNNEQFF. The CDR3 bases are TGTGCCAGCAGCCAAGATTTCTGGGGAGTTAACAATGAGCAGTTCTTC.

V gene TRBV14 combines with J gene TRBJ2-3, with D tentatively TRBD1 (5 bases). Germline V gene lookup returns CDR1 SGHDN and CDR2 FVKESK. The CDR3 length is 15 residues. Trimming took off 1 base at V and 2 bases at J, with 10 bases between the two ends. CDR3 amino acids: CASSQVGLPTDTQYF. The CDR3 nucleotides are TGTGCCAGCAGCCAAGTGGGGCTGCCCACAGATACGCAGTATTTT.

V gene TRBV19 combines with J gene TRBJ2-7, with D unresolved. This CDR3 region has 14 residues. Trimming left V 3 bases short and J 0 bases short, with 9 bases between. The germline gives CDR1 LNHDA, CDR2 SQIVND (reference sequence). In nucleotides, the CDR3 is TGTGCCAGTAGTATTAGACACAACTCCTACGAGCAGTACTTC. It encodes CASSIRHNSYEQYF.

V and J are TRBV7-9 and TRBJ2-7; tentative D call: TRBD2 (5 bases). Germline V gene sequence: CDR1 SEHNR, CDR2 FQNEAQ (reference sequence). The length of the CDR3 is 15 residues. The ends were cut back, 5 bases at V and 2 bases at J, with 16 bases in the middle. CDR3 residues: CASSPPGWGTYEQYF. CDR3 nucleotides: TGTGCCAGCAGCCCCCCGGGGTGGGGAACCTACGAGCAGTACTTC.

CDR3 DNA sequence: TGTGCCAGCACCTCAGACAGGGAGGGGGAAAAACTGTTTTTT. This sequence encodes CASTSDREGEKLFF. The chain combines TRBV6-5 with TRBJ1-4; 7 nucleotides match TRBD1. V trimming: 7 bases; J trimming: 8 bases; junction bases outside the gene matches: 10. CDR1 is MNHEY and CDR2 is SVGAGI in the germline V gene. The CDR3 covers 14 residues.

V is TRBV2 and J is TRBJ1-5, with 8 positions matching TRBD1. J gave up 3 bases and V 6 bases, and 7 bases lay outside the gene matches. CDR1 and CDR2 from the germline V gene are SNHLY and FYNNEI. CDR3 length: 15 residues. The DNA of the CDR3 is TGTGCCAGCAGGGTAGGACAGGGAACCAATCAGCCCCAGCATTTT. The encoded protein is CASRVGQGTNQPQHF.

J is TRBJ1-3 and V is TRBV5-6; tentative D call: TRBD1 (5 bases). V lost 0 bases and J 2 bases, leaving 9 bases between the germline ends. CDR1 is SGHDT, CDR2 YYEEEE, per germline. This CDR3 spans 15 amino acids. The DNA for the CDR3 is TGTGCCAGCAGCTTGGCCGGGGGAGCTGGAAACACCATATATTTT. Translation: CASSLAGGAGNTIYF.

The J gene is TRBJ2-3, the V gene TRBV5-6; D gene unclear. This CDR3 is built from 12 residues. The germline V gene has CDR1 SGHDT and CDR2 YYEEEE. Deletions cut 7 bases from V and 1 base from J, with 7 bases between. The CDR3 is CASSWGTDTQYF. The CDR3 DNA reads as TGTGCCAGCTCGTGGGGCACAGATACGCAGTATTTT.

The V gene is TRBV5-4, the J gene TRBJ2-1; 7 bases fit TRBD2. Germline values: CDR1 SGHNT, CDR2 YYREEE (reference sequence). CDR3 length: 15 residues. V shed 4 bases and J 0 bases; nucleotides not matched to a gene: 4. CDR3 region: CASSLGGSSYNEQFF. CDR3 DNA: TGTGCCAGCAGCCTCGGGGGGAGCTCCTACAATGAGCAGTTCTTC.

The chain recombines TRBV11-1 with TRBJ2-3; the D is unclear. V lost 8 bases to trimming and J lost 2 bases, with 11 bases between them. The CDR3 covers 13 residues. Germline V gene data show CDR1 as SGHAT and CDR2 as FQDESV (reference sequence). CDR3 sequence (DNA): TGTGCCAGCTCTCAGAGGTTCACAGATACGCAGTATTTT. This sequence encodes CASSQRFTDTQYF. The whole variable domain, filled in from reference TRBV11-1 and TRBJ2-3, reads EAEVAQSPRYKITEKSQAVAFWCDPISGHATLYWYRQILGQGPELLVQFQDESVVDDSQLPKDRFSAERLKGVDSTLKIQPAELGDSAMYLCASSQRFTDTQYFGPGTRLTVL.

The chain uses TRBV18 and TRBJ2-3; TRBD2 agrees at 11 bases. This CDR3 comprises 19 residues. Germline assignment: CDR1 KGHSH and CDR2 LQKENI. The V and J ends lost 6 bases and 1 base, in that order; junction bases with no gene match: 15. This CDR3 is CASSQEVFGTSGGTDTQYF. The CDR3 coding sequence is TGTGCCAGCTCCCAAGAAGTATTTGGGACTAGCGGAGGCACAGATACGCAGTATTTT.

The chain is built from TRBV11-2 and TRBJ2-7; unclear D gene. Trimming shortened V by 0 bases and J by 3 bases, and 9 bases separated the two germline ends. CDR3 length equals 14 residues. CDR1 SGHAT and CDR2 FQNNGV come from the germline V gene. CDR3 DNA: TGTGCCAGCAGCTTAGACGGATCTGGCTACGAGCAGTACTTC. Translated: CASSLDGSGYEQYF.

J is TRBJ1-4 and V is TRBV19, with TRBD1 as a possible D gene (5 bases). The CDR3 runs 14 residues. The germline V and J ends were trimmed by 3 bases and 10 bases, with 15 bases remaining between them. Germline CDR1 and CDR2: LNHDA and SQIVND (reference sequence). The CDR3 bases are TGTGCCAGTAGTATGAGCGCCGGGACGATAAAACTGTTTTTT. This sequence encodes CASSMSAGTIKLFF.